These 22 T cell receptor beta chains came from one sample sequenced in a study of shared clonotypes between healthy human individuals. The method was immunoSEQ multiplex PCR; TCRdb's version includes in-frame clones alone and lacks a portion of them. The table lists under 150,000 clones, more than 65% of them singletons, with 20% to 25% in the top ten. The specimen sequenced was memory CD8+ T cells sorted from blood. Subset given: CD45RO+ cells pooled with CCR7-negative TemRA cells. These receptors all come from a woman in her twenties or thirties in good health.

In this sample, this clone turned up once. V and J are TRBV7-8 and TRBJ2-2, with 8 positions matching TRBD2. Germline trimming cut 4 bases from V and 5 bases from J; bases unmatched to any gene: 6. The CDR3 consists of 15 residues. Germline V gene sequence: CDR1 SGHVS, CDR2 FQNEAQ. The CDR3 bases are TGTGCCAGCAGCTCCGGGACTAGGGGAACCGGGGAGCTGTTTTTT. This translates into CASSSGTRGTGELFF.

This clone has just a few counts. The chain joins TRBV6-1 to TRBJ1-3; 7 bases are a match to TRBD1. The CDR3 contains 15 residues. Trimming cost V 5 bases and J 0 bases; bases outside gene matches: 4. CDR1 is MNHNS, CDR2 SASEGT, per germline. In DNA form, the CDR3 reads TGTGCCAGCAGTACCTGGACAGGCTCTGGAAACACCATATATTTT. It yields the protein CASSTWTGSGNTIYF.

This clone came up a few times. Additional DNA sequences in this sample encode the identical CDR3. The chain employs TRBV7-9 and TRBJ2-1; the match to TRBD2 covers 7 bases. With V trimmed by 5 bases and J by 2 bases, 9 bases remained unmatched. This CDR3 has 16 amino acids. CDR1 and CDR2 from the germline V gene are SEHNR and FQNEAQ (reference sequence). The CDR3 bases are TGTGCCAGCAGCCCTAGGGGCGGGAGCGCCTACAATGAGCAGTTCTTC. As protein: CASSPRGGSAYNEQFF.

V is TRBV11-2 and J is TRBJ2-7, with no clear D. The CDR3 consists of 13 residues. Germline lookup yields CDR1 SGHAT and CDR2 FQNNGV. The V end lost 1 base, the J end lost 2 bases, and 6 bases lay between the germline ends. CDR3 amino acids: CASSLVPTYEQYF. The CDR3 nucleotides read TGTGCCAGCAGCTTAGTTCCTACCTACGAGCAGTACTTC.

V and J are TRBV11-2 and TRBJ2-7; tentatively, D is TRBD1 or TRBD2 (5 bases each). The CDR3 covers 15 residues. Trimming took 5 bases from V and 2 from J, leaving 16 bases between them. Germline assignment: CDR1 SGHAT and CDR2 FQNNGV. The CDR3 sequence is CASSHLRGEPYEQYF. Here the CDR3 DNA reads TGTGCCAGCAGCCATTTGAGAGGGGAACCCTACGAGCAGTACTTC. Drawing the rest from reference TRBV11-2 and TRBJ2-7, the complete variable domain is EAGVAQSPRYKIIEKRQSVAFWCNPISGHATLYWYQQILGQGPKLLIQFQNNGVVDDSQLPKDRFSAERLKGVDSTLKIQPAKLEDSAVYLCASSHLRGEPYEQYFGPGTRLTVT.

The V gene is TRBV7-8, the J gene TRBJ1-1, with a tentative D call TRBD1 (6 bases). From germline, CDR1 is SGHVS and CDR2 FQNEAQ. The length of the CDR3 is 13 residues. V lost 6 bases and J lost 1, with 9 bases in between. CDR3 sequence reads: CASRPTGNTEAFF. The CDR3 DNA reads TGTGCCAGCAGGCCGACAGGGAACACTGAAGCTTTCTTT. The full variable domain, in which reference TRBV7-8 and TRBJ1-1 provide the parts outside the CDR3, is GAGVSQSPRYKVAKRGQDVALRCDPISGHVSLFWYQQALGQGPEFLTYFQNEAQLDKSGLPSDRFFAERPEGSVSTLKIQRTQQEDSAVYLCASRPTGNTEAFFGQGTRLTVV.

V and J are TRBV6-5 and TRBJ2-7, with D possibly TRBD2 on 5 matching bases. The V and J ends lost 6 bases and 5 bases respectively, with 11 bases between them. Germline assignment: CDR1 MNHEY and CDR2 SVGAGI. CDR3 length: 12 amino acids. The CDR3 region has the DNA TGTGCCAGCAGCCACGGACTGAACGAGCAGTACTTC. Residues: CASSHGLNEQYF.

The chain is built from TRBV5-1 and TRBJ2-7; tentative D call: TRBD2 (6 bases). The CDR3 sequence is 15 residues long. V lost 4 bases to trimming and J lost 0 bases, with 14 bases between them. Germline loops: CDR1 SGHRS, CDR2 YFSETQ. This CDR3 reads CASSPWSSGSYEQYF. In nucleotides, the CDR3 is TGCGCCAGCAGCCCCTGGAGTAGCGGCTCCTACGAGCAGTACTTC.

The genes are TRBV7-3 and TRBJ2-1; D is uncertain. CDR1 and CDR2 (germline): SGHTA, FQGTGA. The CDR3 extends over 14 amino acids. The V and J ends lost 6 bases and 0 bases respectively, with 9 bases between them. The CDR3 nucleotides read TGTGCCAGCAGTGCCTCCGGCTCCTACAATGAGCAGTTCTTC. Residues: CASSASGSYNEQFF.

V usage is TRBV6-1 and J usage is TRBJ2-7, with unresolved D. The CDR3 totals 11 residues. Germline V lookup: CDR1 MNHNS, CDR2 SASEGT. The V and J ends lost 2 bases and 7 bases respectively, with 6 bases between them. The CDR3: CASSEIREQYF. The CDR3 DNA reads as TGTGCCAGCAGTGAAATTAGGGAGCAGTACTTC.

The chain combines TRBV7-9 with TRBJ2-7, with TRBD1 matching over 7 bases. The CDR3 sequence is 15 residues long. Germline V gene sequence: CDR1 SEHNR, CDR2 FQNEAQ (reference sequence). V was clipped by 4 bases and J by 2 bases; unmatched bases: 8. CDR3 residues: CASSSGTERTYEQYF. The CDR3 DNA reads TGTGCCAGCAGCTCCGGGACAGAGAGAACCTACGAGCAGTACTTC. Supplemented by reference TRBV7-9 and TRBJ2-7, the full variable domain reads DTGVSQNPRHKITKRGQNVTFRCDPISEHNRLYWYRQTLGQGPEFLTYFQNEAQLEKSRLLSDRFSAERPKGSFSTLEIQRTEQGDSAMYLCASSSGTERTYEQYFGPGTRLTVT.

The chain carries TRBV7-4 and TRBJ1-2; a possible D gene is TRBD1 (6 bases). The germline CDR1 and CDR2 sequences are SGHVT and SQSDAQ. This CDR3 is built from 13 residues. Trimming pared 6 bases from V and 7 bases from J, leaving 15 bases between. CDR3: CASRDPGGSGYTF. The DNA of the CDR3 is TGTGCCAGCAGGGACCCGGGGGGCAGTGGCTACACCTTC. The full variable domain, completed using reference TRBV7-4 and TRBJ1-2, is GAGVSQSPRYKVAKRGRDVALRCDSISGHVTLYWYRQTLGQGSEVLTYSQSDAQRDKSGRPSGRFSAERPERSVSTLKIQRTEQGDSAVYLCASRDPGGSGYTFGSGTRLTVV.

In its sample, this clone was seen a few times. The V call is TRBV25-1, the J call TRBJ2-1, with D possibly matching TRBD2 (5 bases). CDR1 is MGHDK and CDR2 is SYGVNS in the germline V gene. Trimming removed 5 bases from V and 5 bases from J, with 25 bases in between. The CDR3 runs 18 residues. CDR3 residues: CASSSFDRTPGSHNEQFF. Written as DNA, the CDR3 is TGTGCCAGCAGTTCCTTTGATCGGACCCCGGGGTCCCACAATGAGCAGTTCTTC.

V gene TRBV11-2 combines with J gene TRBJ2-5; TRBD2 is a possible D gene (5 bases). The J call is doubtful: the DNA matches TRBJ2-7 better. Germline loops: CDR1 SGHAT, CDR2 FQNNGV. CDR3 length equals 15 residues. CDR3 sequence: CASSDPRGYGYEQYF. As DNA, the CDR3 is TGTGCCAGCAGCGACCCGAGAGGGTACGGTTACGAGCAGTACTTC.

V and J are TRBV21-1 and TRBJ1-2; the table's D call TRBD1 went unverified against the DNA. TRBV21-1 corresponds to a pseudogene. This CDR3 has 13 amino acids. CDR3 region: CASSMGTGVGYTF. The CDR3, as DNA: TGTGCCAGCAGCATGGGGACAGGGGTCGGCTACACCTTC.

CDR3 nucleotides: TGTGCCAGCAGCACCGGGACGTTGAATCAGCCCCAGCATTTT. It specifies CASSTGTLNQPQHF. The chain employs TRBV28 and TRBJ1-5, with D possibly matching TRBD1 (5 bases). V was clipped by 6 bases and J by 4 bases, with 13 bases between them. Germline assignment: CDR1 MDHEN and CDR2 SYDVKM. CDR3 size: 14 residues.

This rearrangement joins TRBV7-9 to TRBJ2-7; the match to TRBD2 covers 9 bases. This CDR3 has 13 residues. The germline V gene has CDR1 SEHNR and CDR2 FQNEAQ (reference sequence). Unmatched junction bases numbered 4, after V lost 5 bases and J lost 5 bases. CDR3 nucleotides: TGTGCCAGCAGCGATAGCGGGAGTCACGAGCAGTACTTC. Amino acid sequence: CASSDSGSHEQYF.

This sequence joins TRBV18 and TRBJ1-2, with 10 nucleotides matching TRBD1. The CDR3 extends over 18 amino acids. Germline lookup yields CDR1 KGHSH and CDR2 LQKENI. The junction had 18 bases not matched to a gene; V was cut back by 4 bases and J by 7 bases. Written as DNA, the CDR3 is TGTGCCAGCTCACTCCAACCGGGACAGGGGCCGGGCATTGGTGGCTACACCTTC. Protein product: CASSLQPGQGPGIGGYTF.

V usage is TRBV28 and J usage is TRBJ1-1; D is unclear. V gave up 6 bases and J gave up 1 base, with 12 bases separating them. The germline CDR1 and CDR2 sequences are MDHEN and SYDVKM. The CDR3 has 14 amino acids. CDR3: CASSPGSGNTEAFF. The CDR3 DNA is TGTGCCAGCAGCCCCGGTTCGGGGAACACTGAAGCTTTCTTT.

The J gene is TRBJ2-7, the V gene TRBV7-3; D is uncertain. CDR1 is SGHTA, CDR2 FQGTGA, per germline. The CDR3 consists of 12 residues. V dropped 5 bases and J dropped 7 bases, with 12 bases sitting between them. CDR3 DNA sequence: TGTGCCAGCAGCCCCAACGGAGTTGAGCAGTACTTC. It yields the protein CASSPNGVEQYF.

The chain couples TRBV29-1 to TRBJ2-1, with 11 bases matching TRBD2. V gave up 3 bases and J gave up 6 bases; unmatched junction bases: 7. Germline CDR1 is SQVTM and CDR2 is ANQGSEA. The CDR3 has 15 residues. CDR3 bases: TGCAGCGTTGACCGTAGCGGGAGGGCCGTCAATGAGCAGTTCTTC. It is translated as CSVDRSGRAVNEQFF.

The rearrangement joins TRBV29-1 to TRBJ1-2, with D perhaps TRBD1 (6 bases). The CDR3 totals 10 residues. V was clipped by 6 bases and J by 11 bases, with 13 bases between them. Germline assignment: CDR1 SQVTM and CDR2 ANQGSEA. The CDR3 spells CSVVQGRYTF. The CDR3 nucleotides read TGCAGCGTAGTCCAGGGGAGGTACACCTTC.